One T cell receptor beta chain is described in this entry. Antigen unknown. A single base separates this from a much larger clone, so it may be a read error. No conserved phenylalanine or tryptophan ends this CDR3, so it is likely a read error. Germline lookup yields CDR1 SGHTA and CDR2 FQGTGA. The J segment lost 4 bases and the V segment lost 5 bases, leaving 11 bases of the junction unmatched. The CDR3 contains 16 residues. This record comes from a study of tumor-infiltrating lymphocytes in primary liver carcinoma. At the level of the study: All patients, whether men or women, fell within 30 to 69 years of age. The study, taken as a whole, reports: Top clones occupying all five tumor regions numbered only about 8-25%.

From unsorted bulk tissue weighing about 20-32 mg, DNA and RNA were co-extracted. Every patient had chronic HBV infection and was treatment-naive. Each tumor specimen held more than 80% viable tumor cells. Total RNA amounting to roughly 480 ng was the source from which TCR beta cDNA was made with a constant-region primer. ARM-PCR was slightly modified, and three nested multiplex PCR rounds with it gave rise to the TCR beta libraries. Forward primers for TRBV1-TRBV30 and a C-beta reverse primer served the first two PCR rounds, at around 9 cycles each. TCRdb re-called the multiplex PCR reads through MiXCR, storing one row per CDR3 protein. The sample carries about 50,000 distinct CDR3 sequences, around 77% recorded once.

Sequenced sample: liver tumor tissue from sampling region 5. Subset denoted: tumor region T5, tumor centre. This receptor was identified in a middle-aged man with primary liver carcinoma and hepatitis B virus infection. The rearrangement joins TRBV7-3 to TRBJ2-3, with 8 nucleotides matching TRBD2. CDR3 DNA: TGTGCCAGCAGCGATCAGCGGGAGATGGGTCCAGATACGCAGTATATT. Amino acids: CASSDQREMGPDTQYI.